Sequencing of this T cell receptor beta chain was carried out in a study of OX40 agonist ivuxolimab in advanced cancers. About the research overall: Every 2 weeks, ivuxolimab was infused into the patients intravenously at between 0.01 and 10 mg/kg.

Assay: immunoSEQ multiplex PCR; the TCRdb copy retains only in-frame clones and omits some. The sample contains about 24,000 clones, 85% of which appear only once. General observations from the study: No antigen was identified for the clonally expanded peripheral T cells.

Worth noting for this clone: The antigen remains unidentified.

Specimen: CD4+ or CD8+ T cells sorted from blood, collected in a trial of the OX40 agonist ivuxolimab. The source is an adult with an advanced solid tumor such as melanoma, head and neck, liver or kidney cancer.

Written as DNA, the CDR3 is TGTGCCAGCAGCTTTGGCGGGATCGGGGGCTGGGAACAAGAGACCCAGTACTTC. This encodes CASSFGGIGGWEQETQYF. The chain couples TRBV5-4 to TRBJ2-5, with D perhaps assigned TRBD1 or TRBD2 (6 bases each). Trimming took off 2 bases at V and 2 bases at J, with 22 bases between the two ends. Germline V gene lookup returns CDR1 SGHNT and CDR2 YYREEE (reference sequence). The length of the CDR3 is 18 residues.